This passage covers 13 T cell receptor beta chains from one sample sequenced in a study of blood T cell repertoires in COVID-19. Produced via immunoSEQ multiplex PCR; TCRdb's table is partial and in-frame only. The sample gives some 300,000 clones, more than 85% of which show up once; roughly 1.3% is in the top ten. The sample was peripheral blood. Receptor source: a man between 65 and 85 years old with acute or convalescent COVID-19.

This clone showed up just a few times. The V call is TRBV7-9, the J call TRBJ1-3; D gene unclear. In germline, CDR1 is SEHNR, CDR2 FQNEAQ (reference sequence). The V and J ends lost 8 bases and 0 bases respectively, with 17 bases between them. This CDR3 is built from 16 residues. The CDR3 is CASGRRRVSSGNTIYF. CDR3 DNA: TGTGCCAGCGGTCGGAGGAGGGTCAGCTCTGGAAACACCATATATTTT.

This clone was observed a handful of times. The rearrangement joins TRBV6-2 or TRBV6-3 to TRBJ2-2; 9 bases align to TRBD2. V lost 3 bases and J lost 3; bases outside the gene matches: 14. The CDR3 is 19 amino acids. Germline V lookup: CDR1 MNHEY, CDR2 SVGEGT. The CDR3: CASSYYASSGAPHTGELFF. CDR3 in DNA: TGTGCCAGCAGTTATTATGCGTCTAGCGGGGCCCCGCACACCGGGGAGCTGTTTTTT.

The chain links TRBV9 to TRBJ2-5, with unresolved D. CDR1 is SGDLS and CDR2 is YYNGEE in the germline V gene. V gave up 1 base and J gave up 4 bases, with 14 bases separating them. This CDR3 is built from 15 residues. The CDR3 DNA sequence: TGTGCCAGCAGCGTAAGCCCAACTATGCGAGAGACCCAGTACTTC. Protein: CASSVSPTMRETQYF.

This chain connects TRBV6-5 to TRBJ2-7; 10 bases are a match to TRBD1. There are 13 residues in the CDR3. The ends lost 7 bases at V and 7 bases at J; junction bases unmatched: 7. The germline CDR1 and CDR2 sequences are MNHEY and SVGAGI. In nucleotides, the CDR3 is TGTGCCAGCAATGGACAGGGGGAGGGGGAGCAGTACTTC. Encoded protein: CASNGQGEGEQYF.

The chain joins TRBV6-2 or TRBV6-3 to TRBJ1-1; maybe TRBD1 (6 bases). CDR3 length equals 15 residues. The V and J ends lost 2 bases and 1 base respectively, with 11 bases between them. Germline V gives CDR1 MNHEY, CDR2 SVGEGT. Here the CDR3 reads CASSYGGTSNTEAFF. The CDR3 DNA sequence: TGTGCCAGCAGTTACGGGGGCACGTCGAACACTGAAGCTTTCTTT.

The chain employs TRBV28 and TRBJ2-5; D is perhaps TRBD1 (6 bases). V shed 4 bases and J shed 5 bases, with 8 bases lying between them. Germline CDR1 and CDR2: MDHEN and SYDVKM. The CDR3 totals 12 residues. The CDR3 loop reads CASSWGRETQYF. The CDR3, as DNA: TGTGCCAGCAGTTGGGGGCGGGAGACCCAGTACTTC.

The V gene is TRBV28, the J gene TRBJ1-4; 9 bases fit TRBD1. CDR3 length: 15 residues. Germline values: CDR1 MDHEN, CDR2 SYDVKM. Germline trimming cut 1 base from V and 8 bases from J; bases unmatched to any gene: 5. CDR3 nucleotide sequence: TGTGCCAGCAGTTTATTAGGGACAGGGAACGAAAAACTGTTTTTT. The encoded protein is CASSLLGTGNEKLFF.

The rearrangement uses TRBV25-1 and TRBJ1-1, with a possible D match to TRBD1 (5 bases). The CDR3 runs to 14 residues. Germline CDR1 reads MGHDK; CDR2 reads SYGVNS. V was shortened by 7 bases and J by 8 bases, with 20 bases between the two germline ends. CDR3 coding DNA: TGTGCCAGCAAAGACAGCTCCCCGATTTCCGAAGCTTTCTTT. Protein product: CASKDSSPISEAFF.

This clone was seen a single time. Germline and junction disagree at one end, which may indicate a read error. The J gene is TRBJ2-1, the V gene TRBV3-1 (or the pseudogene TRBV3-2); D ambiguous. Germline lookup yields CDR1 LGHDT and CDR2 YNNKEL (reference sequence). The CDR3 has 14 amino acids. CDR3 sequence (DNA): TGTGCCAGCAGCCAAGATTTATCCTCCAATGAGCAGTTCTTC. Its protein product is CASSQDLSSNEQFF.

The V call is TRBV6-2 or TRBV6-3, the J call TRBJ2-2, with unresolved D. Per germline, CDR1 MNHEY and CDR2 SVGEGT. This CDR3 has 11 amino acids. The V and J ends lost 6 bases and 9 bases respectively, with 8 bases between them. CDR3 in amino acids: CASSRYRELFF. The DNA for the CDR3 is TGTGCCAGCAGCCGGTACAGGGAGCTGTTTTTT.

For this clone: Other DNA sequences in this specimen translate into the identical CDR3. The V and J genes are TRBV18 and TRBJ2-5; D perhaps matches TRBD1 (6 bases). Germline V gene data show CDR1 as KGHSH and CDR2 as LQKENI. V was pared by 3 bases and J by 2 bases, with 10 bases between. CDR3 length: 14 amino acids. DNA for the CDR3: TGTGCCAGCTCACCCTCAGGGGTGCAAGAGACCCAGTACTTC. Its protein product is CASSPSGVQETQYF.

The chain recombines TRBV10-3 with TRBJ2-3; 13 bases align to TRBD2. CDR3 length: 15 amino acids. With V trimmed by 7 bases and J by 1 base, 2 bases remained unmatched. Per the germline V gene, CDR1 is ENHRY and CDR2 is SYGVKD. DNA for the CDR3: TGTGCCATCATGGGGACTAGCGGGGGCACAGATACGCAGTATTTT. Protein sequence: CAIMGTSGGTDTQYF.

V and J are TRBV4-3 and TRBJ1-2; D gene unclear. The ends were cut back, 0 bases at V and 4 bases at J, with 9 bases in the middle. There are 14 residues in the CDR3. The germline gives CDR1 LGHNA, CDR2 YSLEER. The CDR3 reads CASSQEGGSYGYTF. CDR3 nucleotides: TGCGCCAGCAGCCAAGAGGGAGGGAGCTATGGCTACACCTTC.